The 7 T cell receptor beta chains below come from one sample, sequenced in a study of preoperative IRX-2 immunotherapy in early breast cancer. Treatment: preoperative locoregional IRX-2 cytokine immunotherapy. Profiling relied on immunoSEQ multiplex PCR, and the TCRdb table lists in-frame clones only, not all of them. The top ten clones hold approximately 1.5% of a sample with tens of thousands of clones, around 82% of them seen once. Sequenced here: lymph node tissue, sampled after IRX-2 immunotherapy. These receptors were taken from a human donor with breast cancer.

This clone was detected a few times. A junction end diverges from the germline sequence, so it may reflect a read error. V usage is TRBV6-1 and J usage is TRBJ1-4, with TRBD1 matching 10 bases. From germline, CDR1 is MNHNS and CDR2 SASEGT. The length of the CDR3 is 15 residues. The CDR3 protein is CAISEEGQGDEKLFF. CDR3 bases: TGTGCCATCAGTGAAGAAGGACAGGGGGATGAAAAACTGTTTTTT.

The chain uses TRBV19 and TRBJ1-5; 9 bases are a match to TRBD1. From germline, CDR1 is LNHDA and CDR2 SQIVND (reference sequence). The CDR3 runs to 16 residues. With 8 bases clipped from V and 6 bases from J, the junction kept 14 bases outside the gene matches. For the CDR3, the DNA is TGTGCCAGTGGGGTCCGGGACAGGGTTTTTGTTCAGCCCCAGCATTTT. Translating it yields CASGVRDRVFVQPQHF.

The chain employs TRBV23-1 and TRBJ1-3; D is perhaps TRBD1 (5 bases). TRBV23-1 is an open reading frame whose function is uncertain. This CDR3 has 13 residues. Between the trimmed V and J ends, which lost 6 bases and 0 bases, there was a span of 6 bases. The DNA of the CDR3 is TGCGCCAGCAGCCAGGGCTCTGGAAACACCATATATTTT. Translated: CASSQGSGNTIYF.

The CDR3 is CASSIGGGTQVELFF. CDR3 DNA sequence: TGTGCCAGTAGTATAGGCGGCGGGACGCAGGTTGAACTGTTTTTT. The chain recombines TRBV19 with TRBJ1-4; D may be TRBD1 (5 bases). The germline gives CDR1 LNHDA, CDR2 SQIVND (reference sequence). This CDR3 has 15 amino acids. V was cut by 1 base and J by 12 bases, with 18 bases left in between.

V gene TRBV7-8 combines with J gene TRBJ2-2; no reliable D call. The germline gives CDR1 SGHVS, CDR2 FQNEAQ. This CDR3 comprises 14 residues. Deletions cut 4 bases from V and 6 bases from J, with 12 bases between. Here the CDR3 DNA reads TGTGCCAGCAGCTCCCGACAAGGCCCCGGGGAGCTGTTTTTT. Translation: CASSSRQGPGELFF.

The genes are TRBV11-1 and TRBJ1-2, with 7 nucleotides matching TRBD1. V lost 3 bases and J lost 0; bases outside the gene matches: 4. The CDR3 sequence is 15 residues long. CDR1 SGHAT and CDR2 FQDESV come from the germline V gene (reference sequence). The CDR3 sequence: CASSFPGGANYGYTF. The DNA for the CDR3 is TGTGCCAGCAGCTTTCCAGGGGGTGCTAACTATGGCTACACCTTC. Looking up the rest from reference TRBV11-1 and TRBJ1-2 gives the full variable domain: EAEVAQSPRYKITEKSQAVAFWCDPISGHATLYWYRQILGQGPELLVQFQDESVVDDSQLPKDRFSAERLKGVDSTLKIQPAELGDSAMYLCASSFPGGANYGYTFGSGTRLTVV.

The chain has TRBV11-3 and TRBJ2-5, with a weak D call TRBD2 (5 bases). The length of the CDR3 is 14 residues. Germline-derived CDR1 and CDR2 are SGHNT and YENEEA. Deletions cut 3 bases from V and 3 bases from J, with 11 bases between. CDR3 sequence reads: CASSFYAREETQYF. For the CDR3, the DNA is TGTGCCAGCAGCTTCTACGCGCGGGAAGAGACCCAGTACTTC.